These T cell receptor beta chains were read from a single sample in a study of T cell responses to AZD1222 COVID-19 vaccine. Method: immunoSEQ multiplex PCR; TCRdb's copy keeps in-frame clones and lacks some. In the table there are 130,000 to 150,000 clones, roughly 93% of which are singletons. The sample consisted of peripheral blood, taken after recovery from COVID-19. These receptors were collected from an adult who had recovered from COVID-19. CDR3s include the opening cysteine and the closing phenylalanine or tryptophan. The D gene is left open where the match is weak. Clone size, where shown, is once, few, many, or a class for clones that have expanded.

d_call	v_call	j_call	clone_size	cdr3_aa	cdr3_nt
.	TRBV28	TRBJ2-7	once	CASRAGSEGVHEQYF	TGTGCCAGCAGGGCCGGGTCCGAGGGAGTCCACGAGCAGTACTTC
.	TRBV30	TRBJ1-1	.	CAWSVVSNTEAFF	TGTGCCTGGAGTGTAGTCAGCAACACTGAAGCTTTCTTT
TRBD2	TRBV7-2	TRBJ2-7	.	CASSLGLAAGEYEQYF	TGTGCCAGCAGCTTAGGGCTAGCGGCAGGTGAATACGAGCAGTACTTC
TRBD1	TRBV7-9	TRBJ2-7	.	CASSLWDRGSYEQYF	TGTGCCAGCAGCTTATGGGACAGGGGGTCCTACGAGCAGTACTTC
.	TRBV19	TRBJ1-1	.	CASSSAGTKEAFF	TGTGCCAGTAGTTCAGCCGGGACAAAGGAAGCTTTCTTT
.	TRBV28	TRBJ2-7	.	CASSSGAGEQYF	TGTGCCAGCAGTTCGGGGGCGGGGGAGCAGTACTTC
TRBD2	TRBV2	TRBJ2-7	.	CASVYSGTLYF	TGTGCCAGCGTATATAGCGGGACGCTGTACTTC
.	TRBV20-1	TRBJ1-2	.	CSARDPLGYTF	TGCAGTGCTAGAGATCCGCTTGGCTACACCTTC
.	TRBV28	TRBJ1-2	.	CASSPGSYGYTF	TGTGCCAGCAGTCCAGGGAGCTATGGCTACACCTTC
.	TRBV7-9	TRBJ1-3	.	CASSLVGASGNTIYF	TGTGCCAGCAGCTTAGTAGGGGCTTCCGGAAACACCATATATTTT
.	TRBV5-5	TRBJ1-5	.	CASSPFEGGGNQPQHF	TGTGCCAGCAGCCCGTTCGAGGGAGGGGGCAATCAGCCCCAGCATTTT
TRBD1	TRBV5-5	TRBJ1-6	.	CASSQPGQYNSPLHF	TGTGCCAGCAGCCAACCGGGACAGTATAATTCACCCCTCCACTTT
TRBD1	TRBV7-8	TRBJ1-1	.	CASSRGDRGNTEAFF	TGTGCCAGCAGCAGGGGGGACAGGGGGAACACTGAAGCTTTCTTT
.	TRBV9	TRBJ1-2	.	CASSVDGLSFYGYTF	TGTGCCAGCAGCGTAGACGGGCTTAGCTTCTATGGCTACACCTTC
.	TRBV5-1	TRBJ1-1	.	CASSLTEGGGTEAFF	TGCGCCAGCAGCTTGACGGAGGGTGGCGGCACTGAAGCTTTCTTT
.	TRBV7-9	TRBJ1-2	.	CASSLGQGMYYGYTF	TGTGCCAGCAGCTTAGGGCAGGGCATGTACTATGGCTACACCTTC
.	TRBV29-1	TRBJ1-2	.	CSGGLGNYGYTF	TGCAGCGGGGGCCTGGGTAACTATGGCTACACCTTC
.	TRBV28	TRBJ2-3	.	CASSPEPLVATDTQYF	TGTGCCAGCAGCCCTGAGCCTCTTGTGGCAACAGATACGCAGTATTTT
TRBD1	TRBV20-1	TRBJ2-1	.	CSASLWDRGPVGYNEQFF	TGCAGTGCTAGTCTCTGGGACAGGGGGCCAGTAGGCTACAATGAGCAGTTCTTC
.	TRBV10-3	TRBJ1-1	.	CAIQTGGGAEAFF	TGTGCCATCCAAACTGGGGGGGGCGCGGAAGCTTTCTTT
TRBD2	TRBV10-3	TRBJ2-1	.	CAISSSGSYNEQFF	TGTGCCATCAGTTCTAGCGGCTCCTACAATGAGCAGTTCTTC
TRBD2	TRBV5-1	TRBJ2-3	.	CASSLAAGGPDTQYF	TGCGCCAGCAGCTTGGCCGCGGGAGGGCCAGATACGCAGTATTTT
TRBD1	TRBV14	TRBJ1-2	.	CASSQGQGNYGYTF	TGTGCCAGCAGCCAGGGACAGGGAAACTATGGCTACACCTTC
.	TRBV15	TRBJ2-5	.	CATSRADRPGMGPGETQYF	TGTGCCACCAGCAGAGCCGACCGTCCAGGGATGGGGCCAGGAGAGACCCAGTACTTC
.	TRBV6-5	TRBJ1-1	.	CASIGVGGEVSEAFF	TGTGCCAGCATTGGGGTCGGAGGGGAGGTCTCTGAAGCTTTCTTT
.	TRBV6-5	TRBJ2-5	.	CASSHTGSGRETQYF	TGTGCCAGCAGTCATACAGGGAGCGGGCGGGAGACCCAGTACTTC
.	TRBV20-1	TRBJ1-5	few	CSASREESNQPQHF	TGCAGTGCTAGTAGGGAGGAAAGCAATCAGCCCCAGCATTTT
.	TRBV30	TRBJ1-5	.	CAWSRDLNQPQHF	TGTGCCTGGAGTAGGGACCTCAATCAGCCCCAGCATTTT
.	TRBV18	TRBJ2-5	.	CASSRGRQETQYF	TGTGCCAGCTCACGGGGCAGGCAAGAGACCCAGTACTTC
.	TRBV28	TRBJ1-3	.	CASSLPRGSGNTIYF	TGTGCCAGCAGTCTCCCCAGGGGTTCTGGAAACACCATATATTTT
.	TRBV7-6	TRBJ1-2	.	CASSFSGDRYTF	TGTGCCAGCAGCTTTTCCGGGGATCGCTACACCTTC
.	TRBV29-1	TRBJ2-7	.	CSVEAAGYEQYF	TGCAGCGTTGAAGCAGCAGGATACGAGCAGTACTTC
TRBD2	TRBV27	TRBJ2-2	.	CASTLLSGSWGTGELFF	TGTGCCAGCACCCTCCTTAGCGGGTCTTGGGGCACCGGGGAGCTGTTTTTT
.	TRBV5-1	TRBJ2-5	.	CASSLGTDLRETQYF	TGCGCCAGCAGCTTGGGGACGGACCTCCGAGAGACCCAGTACTTC
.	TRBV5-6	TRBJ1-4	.	CASSLAGTVHEKLFF	TGTGCCAGCAGCTTGGCCGGGACGGTTCATGAAAAACTGTTTTTT
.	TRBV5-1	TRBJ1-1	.	CASSAQSNTEAFF	TGCGCCAGCAGCGCCCAGTCGAACACTGAAGCTTTCTTT
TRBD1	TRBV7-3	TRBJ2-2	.	CACGQGSNTGELFF	TGTGCCTGCGGACAGGGGTCGAACACCGGGGAGCTGTTTTTT
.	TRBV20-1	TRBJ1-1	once	CSAPPQAFF	TGCAGTGCCCCCCCCCAAGCTTTCTTT
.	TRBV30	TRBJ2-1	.	CAWRERYGEQFF	TGTGCCTGGAGGGAGAGGTATGGTGAGCAGTTCTTC
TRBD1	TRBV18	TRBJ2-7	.	CASSPSARGYEQYF	TGTGCCAGCTCACCATCGGCCAGGGGGTACGAGCAGTACTTC
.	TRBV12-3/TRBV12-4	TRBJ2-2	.	CASRRLVPGELFF	TGTGCCAGCAGGCGACTAGTTCCCGGGGAGCTGTTTTTT
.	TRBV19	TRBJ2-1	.	CASSIDPPSRQFF	TGTGCCAGTAGTATAGATCCCCCGAGTAGGCAGTTCTTC
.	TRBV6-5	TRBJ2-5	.	CASSYSARRGTQYF	TGTGCCAGCAGTTACTCTGCACGCAGGGGCACCCAGTACTTC
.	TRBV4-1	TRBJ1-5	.	CASSQDLNAGRNQPQHF	TGCGCCAGCAGCCAAGATCTGAATGCGGGACGTAATCAGCCCCAGCATTTT
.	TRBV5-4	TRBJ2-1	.	CASSPLPRRLDSYNEQFF	TGTGCCAGCAGCCCCCTCCCCCGACGGCTCGACTCCTACAATGAGCAGTTCTTC
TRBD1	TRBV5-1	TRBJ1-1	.	CASSPWTGDGAFF	TGCGCCAGCAGCCCCTGGACAGGGGATGGAGCTTTCTTT
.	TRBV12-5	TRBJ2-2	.	CASAPRDGELFF	TGTGCTAGTGCCCCTCGGGACGGGGAGCTGTTTTTT
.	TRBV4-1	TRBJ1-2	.	CASSQWSPSNYGYTF	TGCGCCAGCAGCCAATGGTCACCTAGTAACTATGGCTACACCTTC
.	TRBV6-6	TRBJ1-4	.	CASLNREANEKLFF	TGTGCCAGCCTCAATCGAGAGGCTAATGAAAAACTGTTTTTT
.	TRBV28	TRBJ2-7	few	CASSGGGESDEQYF	TGTGCCAGCAGTGGGGGCGGAGAATCGGACGAGCAGTACTTC
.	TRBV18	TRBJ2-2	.	CASTPGQGGELFF	TGTGCCAGCACTCCGGGACAAGGCGGGGAGCTGTTTTTT
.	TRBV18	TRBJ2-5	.	CASSPVGSSERETQYF	TGTGCCAGCTCACCGGTGGGGTCTAGCGAAAGAGAGACCCAGTACTTC
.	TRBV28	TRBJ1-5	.	CASSLLEWNQPQHF	TGTGCCAGCAGTTTATTGGAGTGGAATCAGCCCCAGCATTTT
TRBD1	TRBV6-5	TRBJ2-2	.	CASRPDRGHTGELFF	TGTGCCAGCAGACCCGACAGGGGGCACACCGGGGAGCTGTTTTTT
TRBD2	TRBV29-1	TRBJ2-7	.	CSTTSGSHEQYF	TGCAGCACAACTAGCGGGAGCCACGAGCAGTACTTC
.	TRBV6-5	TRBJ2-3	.	CASLGGLTQYF	TGTGCCTCCCTGGGGGGGCTTACGCAGTATTTT
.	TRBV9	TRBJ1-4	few	CASSVEGHGEKLFF	TGTGCCAGCAGCGTAGAGGGACATGGTGAAAAACTGTTTTTT
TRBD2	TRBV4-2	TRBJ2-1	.	CASSQETSGSRSYEQFF	TGTGCCAGCAGCCAAGAGACTAGCGGGAGTAGGTCCTATGAGCAGTTCTTC
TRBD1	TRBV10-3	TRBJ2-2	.	CAISLDRGLRDTGELFF	TGTGCCATCAGTCTGGACAGGGGACTTAGAGACACCGGGGAGCTGTTTTTT